These 9 T cell receptor beta chains were sequenced from one sample in a study of cytomegalovirus exposure and HLA in healthy donors. The primer mix had 60 Vbeta and 13 Jbeta primers. Sequenced by immunoSEQ multiplex PCR; TCRdb stores in-frame clones only, minus some. Here the sample spans roughly 200,000 clones, roughly four fifths being singletons. The sample comprised PBMCs. The receptor source for this set is a middle-aged man in good health and CMV-seronegative.

This clone showed up just once. The chain uses TRBV6-5 and TRBJ2-1; no clear D. V was cut by 4 bases and J by 5 bases, with 9 bases left in between. This CDR3 is 13 amino acids long. Per germline, CDR1 MNHEY and CDR2 SVGAGI. In DNA form, the CDR3 reads TGTGCCAGCAGTTCCCCGGTTGACAATGAGCAGTTCTTC. Protein product: CASSSPVDNEQFF.

The chain recombines TRBV7-8 with TRBJ1-2; D is undetermined. The germline gives CDR1 SGHVS, CDR2 FQNEAQ. The CDR3 covers 12 residues. V lost 5 bases, J lost 6 bases, and 10 bases lay in between. The CDR3 loop reads CASSPLNNGYTF. The CDR3, as DNA: TGTGCCAGCAGCCCCTTAAATAATGGCTACACCTTC.

The V and J genes are TRBV4-2 and TRBJ2-5; a possible D gene is TRBD2 (5 bases). Trimming cost V 6 bases and J 0 bases, with 17 bases left between them. Germline assignment: CDR1 LGHNA and CDR2 YNFKEQ. The CDR3 sequence is 16 residues long. The CDR3 DNA reads TGTGCCAGCAGGCACCAAGGTGGAGCGGACCAAGAGACCCAGTACTTC. Protein sequence: CASRHQGGADQETQYF.

The CDR3 sequence: CASSRGLAGEVDTQYF. DNA of the CDR3: TGTGCCAGCAGCCGCGGACTAGCGGGAGAGGTAGATACGCAGTATTTT. V and J are TRBV5-5 and TRBJ2-3; 13 bases match TRBD2. CDR1 SGHKS and CDR2 YYEKEE come from the germline V gene (reference sequence). This CDR3 is built from 16 residues. The V segment lost 4 bases and the J segment 5 bases; nucleotides outside the gene matches: 7.

The V and J genes are TRBV6-1 and TRBJ1-2; tentatively, D is TRBD1 (6 bases). Germline V lookup: CDR1 MNHNS, CDR2 SASEGT. V was cut by 7 bases and J by 5 bases, with 14 bases left in between. The CDR3 totals 13 residues. CDR3 sequence: CASILQGRYGYTF. The DNA for the CDR3 is TGTGCCAGCATTCTACAGGGCCGGTATGGCTACACCTTC.

The rearrangement links TRBV10-3 to TRBJ1-5, with a tentative D call TRBD1 (6 bases). CDR3 length: 14 amino acids. Looked up from germline, CDR1 is ENHRY and CDR2 is SYGVKD. Trimming pared 10 bases from V and 5 bases from J, leaving 18 bases between. CDR3 sequence: CATPLREGDQPQHF. The CDR3 bases are TGTGCCACCCCCCTAAGGGAGGGGGATCAGCCCCAGCATTTT.

The chain couples TRBV7-9 to TRBJ2-1, with no clear D. Germline lookup yields CDR1 SEHNR and CDR2 FQNEAQ (reference sequence). Trimming shortened V by 5 bases and J by 3 bases, and 8 bases separated the two germline ends. CDR3 length equals 13 residues. CDR3 in DNA: TGTGCCAGCAGCACGCGACACTACAATGAGCAGTTCTTC. Protein: CASSTRHYNEQFF.

This clone appeared a few times. The chain carries TRBV29-1 and TRBJ1-2; 7 bases are a match to TRBD1. After removal of 5 bases from V and 5 bases from J, the junction contained 5 bases not matched to a gene. CDR1 and CDR2 from the germline V gene are SQVTM and ANQGSEA. The CDR3 is 12 residues long. CDR3 sequence: CSVTRGAYGYTF. CDR3 nucleotide sequence: TGCAGCGTTACCAGGGGGGCTTATGGCTACACCTTC. Full variable domain (outside the CDR3, taken from reference TRBV29-1 and TRBJ1-2): SAVISQKPSRDICQRGTSLTIQCQVDSQVTMMFWYRQQPGQSLTLIATANQGSEATYESGFVIDKFPISRPNLTFSTLTVSNMSPEDSSIYLCSVTRGAYGYTFGSGTRLTVV.

The CDR3 nucleotides are TGTGCCAGCAGTTTAAGGGGTGACACTGAAGCTTTCTTT. Protein: CASSLRGDTEAFF. The chain uses TRBV27 and TRBJ1-1, with D tentatively TRBD1 (5 bases). Germline lookup yields CDR1 MNHEY and CDR2 SMNVEV (reference sequence). The CDR3 contains 13 residues. Trimming stripped 2 bases from V and 3 bases from J, with 7 bases between.